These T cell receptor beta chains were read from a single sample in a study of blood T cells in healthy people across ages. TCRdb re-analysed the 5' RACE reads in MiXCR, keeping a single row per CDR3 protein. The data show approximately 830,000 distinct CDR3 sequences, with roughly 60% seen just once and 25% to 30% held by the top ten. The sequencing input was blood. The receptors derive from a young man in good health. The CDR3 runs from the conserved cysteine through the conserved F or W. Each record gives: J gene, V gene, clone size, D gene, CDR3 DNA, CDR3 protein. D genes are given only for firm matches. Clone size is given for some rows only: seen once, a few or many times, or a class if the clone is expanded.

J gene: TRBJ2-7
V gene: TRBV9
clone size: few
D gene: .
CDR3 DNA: TGTGCCAGCAGCGAAAGTGGCAGCTACGAGCAGTACTTC
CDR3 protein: CASSESGSYEQYF

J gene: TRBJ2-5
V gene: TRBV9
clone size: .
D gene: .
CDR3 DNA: TGTGCCAGCAGCGTATCCGGGACCATCGAAGAGACCCAGTACTTC
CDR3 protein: CASSVSGTIEETQYF

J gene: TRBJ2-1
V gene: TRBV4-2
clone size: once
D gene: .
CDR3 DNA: TGTGCCGGCAGCAGGGGAGTGGGGTCCGGCTACAATGAGCAGTTCTTC
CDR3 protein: CAGSRGVGSGYNEQFF

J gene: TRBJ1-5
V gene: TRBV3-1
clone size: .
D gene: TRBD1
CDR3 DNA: TGTGCCAGCAGCCAAGACGCGACAGGGGGTAATCAGCCCCAGCATTTT
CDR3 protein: CASSQDATGGNQPQHF

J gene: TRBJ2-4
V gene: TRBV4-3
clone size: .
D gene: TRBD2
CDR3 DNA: TGCGCCAGCAGCCAAGACTTGACTAGCGGGGGGGCCGTAGGCAAAAACATTCAGTACTTC
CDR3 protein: CASSQDLTSGGAVGKNIQYF

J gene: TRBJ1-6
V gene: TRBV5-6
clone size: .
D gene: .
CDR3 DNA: TGTGCCAGCAGTTACGACAGATATAATTCACCCCTCCACTTT
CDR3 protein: CASSYDRYNSPLHF

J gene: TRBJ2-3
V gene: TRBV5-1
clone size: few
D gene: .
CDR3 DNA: TGCGCCAGCAGCTTGTTATTCAGGGAAGGAGATACGCAGTATTTT
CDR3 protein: CASSLLFREGDTQYF

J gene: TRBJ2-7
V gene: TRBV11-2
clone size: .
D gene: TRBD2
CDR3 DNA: TGTGCCAGCAGCATCGGACTAGCGGGGGGCTACGAGCAGTACTTC
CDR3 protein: CASSIGLAGGYEQYF

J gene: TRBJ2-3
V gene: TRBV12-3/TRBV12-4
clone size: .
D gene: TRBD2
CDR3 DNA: TGTGCCAGCAGTTTTGGGCGAGCGGGGGTAGATACGCAGTATTTT
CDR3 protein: CASSFGRAGVDTQYF

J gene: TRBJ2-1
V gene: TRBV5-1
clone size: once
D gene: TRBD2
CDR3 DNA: TGCGCCAGCAGCTTGGTTGAGACTAGCGGGTACTACAATGAGCAGTTCTTC
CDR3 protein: CASSLVETSGYYNEQFF

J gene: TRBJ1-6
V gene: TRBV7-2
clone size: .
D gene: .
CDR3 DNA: TGTGCCAGCAGCTTAGGGGGTAATAGTTCACCCCTCCACTTT
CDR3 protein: CASSLGGNSSPLHF

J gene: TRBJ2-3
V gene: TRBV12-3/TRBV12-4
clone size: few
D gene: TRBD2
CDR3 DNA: TGTGCCAGCGACGACGGCGGAACTAGCGGGGGGCACACAGATACGCAGTATTTT
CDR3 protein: CASDDGGTSGGHTDTQYF

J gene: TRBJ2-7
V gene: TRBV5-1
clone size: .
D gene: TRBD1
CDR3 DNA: TGCGCCAGCAGCTTGAACGGACAGGTGGGCGCGGGTGAGCAGTACTTC
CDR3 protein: CASSLNGQVGAGEQYF

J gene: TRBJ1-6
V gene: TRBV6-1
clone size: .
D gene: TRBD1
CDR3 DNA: TGTGCCAGCAGACAGGGGGACAATTCACCCCTCCACTTT
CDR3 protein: CASRQGDNSPLHF

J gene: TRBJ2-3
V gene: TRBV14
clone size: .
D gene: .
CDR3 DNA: TGTGCCAGCAGTGTGGGGAATGGGTGGTTCGATACGCAGTATTTT
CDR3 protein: CASSVGNGWFDTQYF